This T cell receptor (beta chain) was identified in a study of vaccination effects on CD4 cells after COVID-19. Sequencing followed a ViraFEST assay step that expanded antigen-specific CD4+ T cells with viral peptide pools. Subsequent to roughly 9 days of culture, CD4+ T cells were isolated. PCR showed that the person got SARS-CoV-2 infection at some point between March and December 2020. Either the mRNA-1273 or the BNT162b2 vaccine was given to participants as two doses. The CDR3 spans 13 residues. The germline gives CDR1 MNHNY, CDR2 SVGAGI (reference sequence). With 11 bases removed from V and 5 bases from J, the gap between germline ends came to 16 bases. Regarding this clone: Its antigen is currently unknown.

The assay was immunoSEQ multiplex PCR, and TCRdb's table has in-frame clones only and misses some. The sample holds 15,000 or so clones; less than 85% are singletons and the top ten take around 21%. This sequence joins TRBV6-6 and TRBJ2-1; D gene uncertain. The sample consisted of CD4+ T cells from PBMCs cultured with SARS-CoV-2 spike peptides, taken after COVID-19 vaccination. This sequence was found in a human donor who had a prior SARS-CoV-2 infection. CDR3 protein: CAHARSLNNEQFF. The CDR3 bases are TGTGCCCACGCGAGGAGTCTAAACAATGAGCAGTTCTTC.